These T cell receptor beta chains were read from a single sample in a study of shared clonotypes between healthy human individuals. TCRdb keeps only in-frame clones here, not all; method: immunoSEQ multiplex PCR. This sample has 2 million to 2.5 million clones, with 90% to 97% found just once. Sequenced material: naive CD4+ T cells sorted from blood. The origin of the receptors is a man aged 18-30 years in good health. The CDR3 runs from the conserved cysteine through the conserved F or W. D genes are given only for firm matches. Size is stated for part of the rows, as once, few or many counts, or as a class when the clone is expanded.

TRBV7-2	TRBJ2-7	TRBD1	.	TGTGCCAGCAGCGCGCGATCGGACAGGGTCTACGAGCAGTACTTC	CASSARSDRVYEQYF
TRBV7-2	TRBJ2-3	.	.	TGTGCCAGCAGCTTAGTTGACTTAAACACAGATACGCAGTATTTT	CASSLVDLNTDTQYF
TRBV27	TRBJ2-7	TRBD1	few	TGTGCCAGCAGTTTAACCGGGACAGGGGGCTACGAGCAGTACTTC	CASSLTGTGGYEQYF
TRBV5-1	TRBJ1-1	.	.	TGCGCCAGCAGCTTGGAGCCAACAGGCGGTGAAGCTTTCTTT	CASSLEPTGGEAFF
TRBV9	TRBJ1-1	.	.	TGTGCCAGCAGCGCCGCGGGGAACACTGAAGCTTTCTTT	CASSAAGNTEAFF
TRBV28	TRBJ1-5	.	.	TGTGCCAGCAGTTTATCAGGGAATAGCAATCAGCCCCAGCATTTT	CASSLSGNSNQPQHF
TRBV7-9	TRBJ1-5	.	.	TGTGCCAGCAGCACCCCGAATCAGCCCCAGCATTTT	CASSTPNQPQHF
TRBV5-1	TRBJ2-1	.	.	TGCGCCAGCAGACTTGACAATGAGCAGTTCTTC	CASRLDNEQFF
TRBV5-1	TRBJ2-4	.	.	TGCGCCAGCAGCTCCGGAAGACTAGCCAAAAACATTCAGTACTTC	CASSSGRLAKNIQYF
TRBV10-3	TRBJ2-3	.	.	TGTGCCATCAGTGTTACCCCCGGGGGTGCAGATACGCAGTATTTT	CAISVTPGGADTQYF
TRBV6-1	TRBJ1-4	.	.	TGTGCCAGCAGTGAAGTCGGGAGGAAACTGTTTTTT	CASSEVGRKLFF
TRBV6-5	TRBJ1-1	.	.	TGTGCCAGCAGGTCAATCGGAATGAACACTGAAGCTTTCTTT	CASRSIGMNTEAFF
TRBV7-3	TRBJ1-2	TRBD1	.	TGTGCCAGCAGCCCGGACAGGGGGTCCTATGGCTACACCTTC	CASSPDRGSYGYTF
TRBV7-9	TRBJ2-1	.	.	TGTGCCAGCAGCCTGTCGACAGATTACAATGAGCAGTTCTTC	CASSLSTDYNEQFF